This passage covers 20 T cell receptor beta chains from one sample sequenced in a study of CXCR3-negative and CXCR3-positive naive CD8 T cells (dated by TCRdb to the late 2010s). TCRdb records NextSeq 550 as the sequencer. The Human TCR Profiling Kit (MiLaboratory) was used to prepare UMI-labeled 5' RACE TRB cDNA libraries. One entry per CDR3 protein sequence results from the TCRdb reprocessing of the reads, with DNA left out. This sample's records show about 80,000 distinct CDR3 sequences. Of the sample, more than 1.5% is held by the ten largest clones. Sequencing used naive CXCR3- CD8+ T cells from blood. Per the publication, the cell subset or site label means: CD45RO-CCR7+CD27+CD95- naive CD8+ T cells lacking CXCR3 (TNR3-). These receptors were taken from a human donor in good health. Some clones in this sample may be carry-over from other donors' samples.

The chain combines TRBV29-1 with TRBJ2-3; TCRdb picks TRBD2, but there is no DNA to check that call. This CDR3 is 13 amino acids long. CDR1 and CDR2 from the germline V gene are SQVTM and ANQGSEA. CDR3 region: CSVVSGAGDTQYF.

The chain carries TRBV7-9 and TRBJ1-1; TCRdb's D call, TRBD1, is unchecked because there is no DNA. The germline gives CDR1 SEHNR, CDR2 FQNEAQ (reference sequence). The CDR3 runs to 13 residues. The CDR3: CASSPGQNTEAFF.

V usage is TRBV11-2 and J usage is TRBJ2-7. The germline V gene has CDR1 SGHAT and CDR2 FQNNGV. The CDR3 is 17 amino acids. The CDR3 region is CASSLVTKREPSYEQYF.

The chain joins TRBV6-2 or TRBV6-3 to TRBJ2-3. The V gene's germline CDR1 is MNHEY and CDR2 SVGEGT. The length of the CDR3 is 13 residues. CDR3: CASSYLVTDTQYF.

CDR3 residues: CASSAPSGASTGELFF. V and J are TRBV9 and TRBJ2-2; TCRdb's assignment of TRBD2 cannot be checked, as there is no DNA. The CDR3 has 16 residues. The germline V gene has CDR1 SGDLS and CDR2 YYNGEE.

V is TRBV5-1 and J is TRBJ2-2; TCRdb's D call, TRBD2, is unchecked because there is no DNA. This CDR3 is built from 16 residues. Germline V gene lookup returns CDR1 SGHRS and CDR2 YFSETQ. Here the CDR3 reads CASSWTAGLAPGELFF.

The chain uses TRBV15 and TRBJ2-7; TCRdb picks TRBD1, but there is no DNA to check that call. The germline gives CDR1 LNHNV, CDR2 YYDKDF (reference sequence). This CDR3 spans 15 amino acids. CDR3 amino acids: CATSREGAGYYEQYF.

The chain employs TRBV5-4 and TRBJ1-1; TCRdb calls TRBD1, which cannot be checked without DNA. The CDR3 has 15 residues. Germline V CDR1 and CDR2: SGHNT, YYREEE (reference sequence). Here the CDR3 reads CASSLTRQRNTEAFF.

This sequence joins TRBV29-1 and TRBJ2-1; TCRdb's D call, TRBD2, is unchecked because there is no DNA. The CDR3 runs 15 residues. Germline V gene sequence: CDR1 SQVTM, CDR2 ANQGSEA. The CDR3 sequence: CSISGGPSSYNEQFF.

By frequency, this clonotype is medium-sized. V usage is TRBV7-8 and J usage is TRBJ1-4; the D call of TRBD1 rests on TCRdb alone, since no DNA is present to check it. Germline values: CDR1 SGHVS, CDR2 FQNEAQ. The CDR3 is 15 residues long. CDR3 sequence reads: CASSLVLGVGEKLFF.

The chain joins TRBV20-1 to TRBJ2-3; TCRdb calls TRBD1, which cannot be checked without DNA. CDR3 size: 16 residues. The germline V gene encodes CDR1 DFQATT and CDR2 SNEGSKA (reference sequence). CDR3: CSAITVGEGATDTQYF.

The V gene is TRBV7-9, the J gene TRBJ2-1; the D call from TCRdb, TRBD1, cannot be confirmed without DNA. Germline CDR1 SEHNR, CDR2 FQNEAQ (reference sequence). The CDR3 runs 15 residues. CDR3 residues: CASSWGPIVFNEQFF.

The J gene is TRBJ2-1, the V gene TRBV7-3; the TCRdb D gene call, TRBD1, has no DNA to confirm it. CDR1 is SGHTA and CDR2 is FQGTGA in the germline V gene. The CDR3 has 16 amino acids. CDR3 residues: CASSLGSGYRYNEQFF.

This rearrangement joins TRBV3-1 to TRBJ2-3; without DNA, the TCRdb call of TRBD2 cannot be checked. This CDR3 comprises 19 residues. CDR1 is LGHDT and CDR2 is YNNKEL in the germline V gene (reference sequence). CDR3 amino acids: CASSQEGVMTSGETDTQYF.

The rearrangement links TRBV30 to TRBJ2-2. Germline V gives CDR1 GTSNPN, CDR2 SVGIG (reference sequence). This CDR3 spans 14 amino acids. The CDR3 region is CAWSSTVNTGELFF.

The rearrangement links TRBV9 to TRBJ1-2; TCRdb designates TRBD1, a call that cannot be tested without DNA. The CDR3 covers 16 residues. Germline CDR1 SGDLS, CDR2 YYNGEE. The chain's CDR3 is CASSVSSGQGDYGYTF.

The V and J genes are TRBV27 and TRBJ2-2; lacking DNA, the TRBD2 call made by TCRdb goes unchecked. CDR3 length: 17 residues. Germline values: CDR1 MNHEY, CDR2 SMNVEV (reference sequence). The CDR3: CASSFLRTSGLGGELFF.

The chain joins TRBV28 to TRBJ1-6. From germline, CDR1 is MDHEN and CDR2 SYDVKM. The CDR3 runs to 17 residues. The CDR3 sequence: CASRQIKGGSYNSPLHF.

The chain is built from TRBV5-4 and TRBJ2-3; TCRdb's assignment of TRBD2 cannot be checked, as there is no DNA. CDR1 SGHNT and CDR2 YYREEE come from the germline V gene (reference sequence). The CDR3 covers 14 residues. CDR3 loop: CASSGDSRWNTQYF.

Here the CDR3 reads CASSLVGGRGNEQFF. The rearrangement joins TRBV11-2 to TRBJ2-1; the TRBD1 assignment by TCRdb is unverifiable without DNA. The CDR3 runs 15 residues. From germline, CDR1 is SGHAT and CDR2 FQNNGV.